Sequencing of this TCR beta chain was carried out in a study of blood T cell repertoires in COVID-19. This CDR3 spans 14 amino acids. Germline lookup yields CDR1 SGHKS and CDR2 YYEKEE (reference sequence). Deletions cut 5 bases from V and 7 bases from J, with 13 bases between. Assay: immunoSEQ multiplex PCR; the TCRdb copy retains only in-frame clones and omits some. The data show approximately 300,000 clones, roughly 90% seen once. The source of this sequence is a man aged 60-69 years who had recovered from COVID-19. The specimen sequenced was PBMCs or T cells enriched from blood (not recorded which). The chain couples TRBV5-5 to TRBJ1-6; D is possibly TRBD1 (5 bases). For the CDR3, the DNA is TGTGCCAGCAGTTGGGGGGGTCCAAATTCACCCCTCCACTTT. It is translated as CASSWGGPNSPLHF.